Each of the 26 T cell receptor beta chains below was sequenced from the same sample in a study of blood T cell repertoires in COVID-19. The protocol was immunoSEQ multiplex PCR, while the TCRdb copy is restricted to in-frame clones and leaves out a portion. Of 220,000 or so clones in the sample, roughly four fifths were seen once. Source material: peripheral blood. The receptors come from an elderly woman with acute or convalescent COVID-19.

The J gene is TRBJ1-1, the V gene TRBV11-3, with D possibly being TRBD1 (6 bases). The CDR3 is 15 residues long. Deletions cut 5 bases from V and 1 base from J, with 14 bases between. CDR1 and CDR2 from the germline V gene are SGHNT and YENEEA. CDR3 sequence (DNA): TGTGCCAGCAGCCCGTCCGGGACACAGAACACTGAAGCTTTCTTT. Translation gives CASSPSGTQNTEAFF.

The V call is TRBV4-3, the J call TRBJ2-1; 7 nucleotides align to TRBD2. CDR3 length equals 17 residues. The V gene's germline CDR1 is LGHNA and CDR2 YSLEER. V was pared by 0 bases and J by 3 bases, with 8 bases of the junction left unmatched. CDR3: CASSQELSGPRYNEQFF. For the CDR3, the DNA is TGCGCCAGCAGCCAAGAACTTAGCGGGCCGCGCTACAATGAGCAGTTCTTC.

The rearrangement uses TRBV6-5 and TRBJ2-1, with 9 bases identical to TRBD2. Germline CDR1 and CDR2: MNHEY and SVGAGI. The CDR3 loop spans 15 amino acids. V lost 10 bases, J lost 2 bases, and 9 bases stayed unmatched. CDR3 nucleotides: TGTGCCACCAACTCTTTAGCGGGGGCCTACAATGAGCAGTTCTTC. This gives the protein CATNSLAGAYNEQFF.

The J gene is TRBJ2-7, the V gene TRBV11-1; D gene ambiguous. Trimming took off 4 bases at V and 6 bases at J, with 10 bases between the two ends. CDR3 length equals 12 residues. Germline assignment: CDR1 SGHAT and CDR2 FQDESV (reference sequence). CDR3 residues: CASSSTGSEQYF. For the CDR3, the DNA is TGTGCCAGCAGCTCAACCGGGTCCGAGCAGTACTTC.

The V call is TRBV7-2, the J call TRBJ1-2; 7 nucleotides line up with TRBD1. Germline-derived CDR1 and CDR2 are SGHTA and FQGNSA. Losses at the gene ends were 4 bases for V and 7 bases for J; bases not matched to a gene: 12. The CDR3 runs 15 residues. CDR3 nucleotides: TGTGCCAGCAGCTACCGACAGGGCGGGTTGGTTGGCTACACCTTC. The encoded protein is CASSYRQGGLVGYTF.

The chain is built from TRBV6-2 or TRBV6-3 and TRBJ1-1; D perhaps matches TRBD1 (5 bases). CDR3 length: 13 residues. CDR1 and CDR2 from the germline V gene are MNHEY and SVGEGT. Trimming removed 5 bases at V and 0 bases at J, with 7 bases between. CDR3 DNA: TGTGCCAGCAGTGACAGCATGAACACTGAAGCTTTCTTT. Its protein product is CASSDSMNTEAFF.

The chain has TRBV6-2 or TRBV6-3 and TRBJ1-1; a weak D match, TRBD1 (5 bases). This CDR3 spans 13 amino acids. The germline V gene has CDR1 MNHEY and CDR2 SVGEGT. Trimming pared 2 bases from V and 6 bases from J, leaving 10 bases between. The CDR3 here is CASSYPGFPEAFF. The CDR3 DNA reads as TGTGCCAGCAGTTACCCAGGGTTCCCTGAAGCTTTCTTT.

The chain has TRBV6-5 and TRBJ2-5, with 10 bases fitting TRBD2. The ends lost 5 bases at V and 2 bases at J; junction bases unmatched: 5. The germline V gene has CDR1 MNHEY and CDR2 SVGAGI. The CDR3 loop spans 15 amino acids. The CDR3 reads CASSLQLAGQETQYF. The CDR3 coding sequence is TGTGCCAGCAGTCTCCAACTAGCGGGGCAAGAGACCCAGTACTTC.

This CDR3 reads CASRSPGGRGIQYF. Written as DNA, the CDR3 is TGTGCCAGCAGGTCCCCGGGGGGTCGGGGCATTCAGTACTTC. The chain uses TRBV6-5 and TRBJ2-4; 7 positions agree with TRBD2. The V gene's germline CDR1 is MNHEY and CDR2 SVGAGI. The CDR3 length is 14 residues. After removal of 6 bases from V and 9 bases from J, the junction contained 11 bases not matched to a gene.

J is TRBJ1-5 and V is TRBV30; maybe TRBD1 (6 bases). The CDR3 has 13 residues. V was clipped by 4 bases and J by 4 bases, with 11 bases between them. The germline V gene has CDR1 GTSNPN and CDR2 SVGIG (reference sequence). Written as DNA, the CDR3 is TGTGCCTGGACTCAACAGGGAAATCAGCCCCAGCATTTT. This encodes CAWTQQGNQPQHF.

This chain links TRBV11-2 with TRBJ2-5, with D unclear. Germline V CDR1 and CDR2: SGHAT, FQNNGV. The V gene lost 1 base and the J gene lost 2 bases, with 5 bases spanning the gap. This CDR3 is 13 amino acids long. CDR3 nucleotides: TGTGCCAGCAGCTTAGGTAGACAAGAGACCCAGTACTTC. This encodes CASSLGRQETQYF.

The V call is TRBV15, the J call TRBJ1-5; possibly TRBD1 for D (5 bases). V dropped 0 bases and J dropped 1 base, with 10 bases sitting between them. Germline V gene lookup returns CDR1 LNHNV and CDR2 YYDKDF (reference sequence). The CDR3 extends over 16 amino acids. The CDR3 coding sequence is TGTGCCACCAGCAGAGATCGGAGGGGCAGCAATCAGCCCCAGCATTTT. Residues: CATSRDRRGSNQPQHF.

V and J are TRBV27 and TRBJ2-7; perhaps TRBD2 as D (5 bases). The CDR3 sequence is 15 residues long. Trimming removed 3 bases from V and 1 base from J, with 13 bases in between. Germline V gene lookup returns CDR1 MNHEY and CDR2 SMNVEV (reference sequence). The CDR3 spells CASSFEGRGSYEQYF. Written as DNA, the CDR3 is TGTGCCAGCAGTTTTGAAGGACGGGGATCCTACGAGCAGTACTTC.

The chain uses TRBV6-2 or TRBV6-3 and TRBJ2-7, with TRBD2 matching over 10 bases. V shed 4 bases, J shed 6 bases, and the junction held 12 bases outside the gene matches. There are 16 residues in the CDR3. Germline CDR1 is MNHEY and CDR2 is SVGEGT. Written as DNA, the CDR3 is TGTGCCAGCAGTTCTGGGGGACTAGCGCCCTTCGGCGAGCAGTACTTC. It specifies CASSSGGLAPFGEQYF.

The V call is TRBV5-6, the J call TRBJ1-1; TRBD1 aligns across 8 bases. The germline V gene has CDR1 SGHDT and CDR2 YYEEEE. The CDR3 contains 15 residues. The V and J ends lost 0 bases and 4 bases, in that order; junction bases with no gene match: 5. The CDR3: CASSLVAGGRTEAFF. The CDR3 coding sequence is TGTGCCAGCAGCTTGGTGGCAGGGGGCCGCACTGAAGCTTTCTTT. Combining the CDR3 with reference TRBV5-6 and TRBJ1-1 gives the whole variable domain DAGVTQSPTHLIKTRGQQVTLRCSPKSGHDTVSWYQQALGQGPQFIFQYYEEEERQRGNFPDRFSGHQFPNYSSELNVNALLLGDSALYLCASSLVAGGRTEAFFGQGTRLTVV.

V usage is TRBV18 and J usage is TRBJ1-2; D possibly corresponds to TRBD1 (6 bases). The CDR3 spans 13 residues. V was cut by 2 bases and J by 6 bases, with 10 bases left in between. Per germline, CDR1 KGHSH and CDR2 LQKENI. The CDR3 DNA sequence: TGTGCCAGCTCACCAACAGGGCTCAATGGCTACACCTTC. It is translated as CASSPTGLNGYTF.

This rearrangement joins TRBV7-9 to TRBJ2-6; 8 bases are shared with TRBD1. The CDR3 runs 18 residues. Germline values: CDR1 SEHNR, CDR2 FQNEAQ (reference sequence). V was pared by 5 bases and J by 4 bases, with 13 bases of the junction left unmatched. The CDR3 spells CASSPRTGIGSGANVLTF. The CDR3 DNA follows: TGTGCCAGCAGCCCTCGGACAGGGATAGGGTCAGGGGCCAACGTCCTGACTTTC. Supplemented by reference TRBV7-9 and TRBJ2-6, the full variable domain reads DTGVSQNPRHKITKRGQNVTFRCDPISEHNRLYWYRQTLGQGPEFLTYFQNEAQLEKSRLLSDRFSAERPKGSFSTLEIQRTEQGDSAMYLCASSPRTGIGSGANVLTFGAGSRLTVL.

This clone was counted between two and nine times. This chain uses TRBV6-5 with TRBJ1-1; no definite D call. Germline CDR1 reads MNHEY; CDR2 reads SVGAGI. V lost 6 bases and J lost 5, with 10 bases in between. This CDR3 is built from 12 residues. The CDR3 reads CASSPARTEAFF. The CDR3 DNA follows: TGTGCCAGCAGCCCCGCTAGGACTGAAGCTTTCTTT.

This clone was found once. This sequence joins TRBV3-1 (or the pseudogene TRBV3-2) and TRBJ2-5, with D unclear. CDR1 and CDR2 (germline): LGHDT, YNNKEL (reference sequence). The CDR3 runs 13 residues. Between the trimmed V and J ends, which lost 0 bases and 8 bases, there was a span of 10 bases. CDR3 DNA: TGTGCCAGCAGCCAAGATCTTGCGGCTACCCAGTACTTC. This gives the protein CASSQDLAATQYF.

Remarks on this clone: Germline and junction disagree at one end, which may indicate a read error. V and J are TRBV6-2 or TRBV6-3 and TRBJ2-5, with a possible D match to TRBD1 (5 bases). Germline V gene sequence: CDR1 MNHEY, CDR2 SVGEGT. This CDR3 contains 14 residues. CDR3 coding DNA: TGTGCCGGCAGTCGCCCTGGACAACGAGAGACCCAGTACTTC. It is translated as CAGSRPGQRETQYF.

In this sample, this clone turned up once. This chain links TRBV11-2 with TRBJ2-3, with unresolved D. CDR3 length: 13 residues. Trimming pared 1 base from V and 11 bases from J, leaving 13 bases between. The germline V gene has CDR1 SGHAT and CDR2 FQNNGV. The CDR3 nucleotides are TGTGCCAGCAGCTTAGTAGTTGGCGGAGTGCAGTATTTT. Its translation: CASSLVVGGVQYF.

The genes are TRBV4-3 and TRBJ1-1; D unclear. The CDR3 contains 14 residues. Germline loops: CDR1 LGHNA, CDR2 YSLEER. V was clipped by 0 bases and J by 5 bases, with 10 bases between them. The CDR3 DNA reads as TGCGCCAGCAGCCAAGATCGGGAAGGGACTGAAGCTTTCTTT. Translated, it gives CASSQDREGTEAFF.

This rearrangement joins TRBV6-2 or TRBV6-3 to TRBJ1-2, with TRBD1 matching over 10 bases. The V and J ends lost 4 bases and 5 bases, in that order; junction bases with no gene match: 1. Germline V gene lookup returns CDR1 MNHEY and CDR2 SVGEGT. This CDR3 comprises 13 residues. The CDR3 DNA sequence: TGTGCCAGCAGTTCGGGACAGGGGTATGGCTACACCTTC. Its protein product is CASSSGQGYGYTF.

CDR3: CASTLGGTNTGELFF. The CDR3, as DNA: TGCGCCAGCACCCTTGGGGGGACTAACACCGGGGAGCTGTTTTTT. The rearrangement joins TRBV5-1 to TRBJ2-2; tentative D call: TRBD2 (6 bases). CDR1 is SGHRS and CDR2 is YFSETQ in the germline V gene. CDR3 length: 15 amino acids. V lost 6 bases to trimming and J lost 2 bases, with 14 bases between them.

This clone was counted only a few times. The chain has TRBV28 and TRBJ1-2; 8 bases match TRBD1. There are 15 residues in the CDR3. The germline CDR1 and CDR2 sequences are MDHEN and SYDVKM. V was clipped by 5 bases and J by 1 base; unmatched bases: 6. The CDR3 DNA reads as TGTGCCAGCAGTCGGACAGGGCCCTTTAACTATGGCTACACCTTC. Amino acids: CASSRTGPFNYGYTF.

The chain joins TRBV27 to TRBJ2-1; 10 bases match TRBD2. CDR1 MNHEY and CDR2 SMNVEV come from the germline V gene (reference sequence). Trimming took 0 bases from V and 5 from J; bases not matched to a gene: 10. This CDR3 has 18 residues. This CDR3 reads CASSLSSGGASSNNEQFF. The CDR3 DNA sequence: TGTGCCAGCAGTTTATCAAGCGGGGGGGCCTCGTCTAACAATGAGCAGTTCTTC.